A selection of T cell receptor beta chains follows, all from one sample in a study of blood T cells in healthy people across ages. TCRdb re-called the 5' RACE reads with MiXCR, one entry per CDR3 protein. The top ten clones hold 3% to 4% of a sample with 800,000 or so distinct CDR3 sequences, around 25% of them seen once. These same data were also listed under a study on T cells of mothers and their children.

The specimen sequenced was blood. The origin of the receptors is a boy under 18 in good health. Each CDR3 is given with its conserved first and last residue. D genes are given only for firm matches. Where a row states a size, it is once, few, many or the class of an expanded clone; other rows omit it.

D gene: -
J gene: TRBJ1-1
clone size: -
V gene: TRBV7-9
CDR3 DNA: TGTGCCAGCAGCTGTGACCTGTGGCGGGGGGATCCTGAAGCTTTCTTT
CDR3 protein: CASSCDLWRGDPEAFF

D gene: TRBD2
J gene: TRBJ2-7
clone size: few
V gene: TRBV20-1
CDR3 DNA: TGCAGTGCTCCCCGGGCGGCTAGCGGGGTCTACGAGCAGTACTTC
CDR3 protein: CSAPRAASGVYEQYF

D gene: -
J gene: TRBJ2-3
clone size: many
V gene: TRBV6-4
CDR3 DNA: TGTGCCAGCAGTGACGGATTTGGCAGCACAGATACGCAGTATTTT
CDR3 protein: CASSDGFGSTDTQYF

D gene: -
J gene: TRBJ2-3
clone size: few
V gene: TRBV28
CDR3 DNA: TGTGCCAGCAGTGATCGGGGGCAGGGGTCTTTGACAGATACGCAGTATTTT
CDR3 protein: CASSDRGQGSLTDTQYF

D gene: -
J gene: TRBJ1-1
clone size: -
V gene: TRBV28
CDR3 DNA: TGTGCCAGCACCTCGGGACTTTCTGATGAAGCTTTCTTT
CDR3 protein: CASTSGLSDEAFF

D gene: -
J gene: TRBJ2-7
clone size: few
V gene: TRBV9
CDR3 DNA: TGTGCCAGCAGCGTAGACAGTATTCCATATCGACAGTTCAGGGGCTACGAGCAGTACTTC
CDR3 protein: CASSVDSIPYRQFRGYEQYF

D gene: -
J gene: TRBJ1-1
clone size: few
V gene: TRBV6-6
CDR3 DNA: TGTGCCAGCAGTGGGCAGGGTATACTTGAAGCTTTCTTT
CDR3 protein: CASSGQGILEAFF

D gene: -
J gene: TRBJ2-7
clone size: -
V gene: TRBV29-1
CDR3 DNA: TGCAGCGCTTGGACAGACTCCTACGAGCAGTACTTC
CDR3 protein: CSAWTDSYEQYF

D gene: -
J gene: TRBJ2-3
clone size: -
V gene: TRBV2
CDR3 DNA: TGTGCCAGCAGTGTCGTGGGCAGTGGAGGGGATACGCAGTATTTT
CDR3 protein: CASSVVGSGGDTQYF

D gene: -
J gene: TRBJ1-1
clone size: -
V gene: TRBV6-2/TRBV6-3
CDR3 DNA: TGTGCCAGCAGTTACCATCAGGGGACTGAAGCTTTCTTT
CDR3 protein: CASSYHQGTEAFF

D gene: -
J gene: TRBJ2-7
clone size: few
V gene: TRBV7-8
CDR3 DNA: TGTGCCAGCAGCTTAGCGAGGACTCGCAACCACGAGCAGTACTTC
CDR3 protein: CASSLARTRNHEQYF

D gene: -
J gene: TRBJ1-6
clone size: -
V gene: TRBV28
CDR3 DNA: TGTGCCAGCAGTCCCAGCAGAGGTTTTAATTCACCCCTCCACTTT
CDR3 protein: CASSPSRGFNSPLHF

D gene: -
J gene: TRBJ1-2
clone size: few
V gene: TRBV12-3/TRBV12-4
CDR3 DNA: TGTGCCAGCAGTTTGGTCCCAGGGGCGTTAGGGGGCTACACCTTC
CDR3 protein: CASSLVPGALGGYTF

D gene: TRBD1
J gene: TRBJ1-2
clone size: few
V gene: TRBV24-1
CDR3 DNA: TGTGCCACCAGTGATTCAGGGACAGGAGGACTCGGTGGCTACACCTTC
CDR3 protein: CATSDSGTGGLGGYTF

D gene: -
J gene: TRBJ1-1
clone size: few
V gene: TRBV4-1
CDR3 DNA: TGCGCCAGCCTAGCTTACAAGGGCGGGTTGACTGAAGCTTTCTTT
CDR3 protein: CASLAYKGGLTEAFF

D gene: TRBD1
J gene: TRBJ1-2
clone size: -
V gene: TRBV12-3/TRBV12-4
CDR3 DNA: TGTGCCAGCAGTTTAGCCCCACAGGGGTACTATGGCTACACCTTC
CDR3 protein: CASSLAPQGYYGYTF

D gene: -
J gene: TRBJ1-4
clone size: -
V gene: TRBV6-2/TRBV6-3
CDR3 DNA: TGTGCCAGCAGTTACTCGTTCGAGGCGGGACTTTGGCTTGCAACTAATGAAAAACTGTCTTTT
CDR3 protein: CASSYSFEAGLWLATNEKLSF

D gene: -
J gene: TRBJ2-1
clone size: -
V gene: TRBV7-2
CDR3 DNA: TGTGCCAGCAGACCTCAGGTTTTGGGCGTCGTGGGTGAGCAGTTCTTC
CDR3 protein: CASRPQVLGVVGEQFF

D gene: TRBD2
J gene: TRBJ2-7
clone size: -
V gene: TRBV11-2
CDR3 DNA: TGTGCCAGCAGCTTAGTGGTTAGCGGGAGTTACGAGCAGTACTTC
CDR3 protein: CASSLVVSGSYEQYF

D gene: TRBD1
J gene: TRBJ1-4
clone size: -
V gene: TRBV5-1
CDR3 DNA: TGCGCCAGCAGGCCTACCCGGGACAGGGATGAAAAACTGTTTTTT
CDR3 protein: CASRPTRDRDEKLFF

D gene: -
J gene: TRBJ1-2
clone size: -
V gene: TRBV29-1
CDR3 DNA: TGCAGCGTGCTGCAGGACTATGGCTACACCTTC
CDR3 protein: CSVLQDYGYTF

D gene: TRBD2
J gene: TRBJ2-1
clone size: few
V gene: TRBV6-5
CDR3 DNA: TGTGCCAGCAGTTACTCGAGACCCGGGACTAGCGGCCCCAATGAGCAGTTCTTC
CDR3 protein: CASSYSRPGTSGPNEQFF

D gene: TRBD1
J gene: TRBJ1-2
clone size: -
V gene: TRBV7-2
CDR3 DNA: TGTGCCAGCAGCTTAGATTCATTCGGGGCCAGGGGGGTTTATGGCTACACCTTC
CDR3 protein: CASSLDSFGARGVYGYTF